The 4 T cell receptor beta chains given below trace back to one sample, sequenced in a study of siplizumab effects on memory and regulatory T cells. Clones were read by immunoSEQ multiplex PCR, and TCRdb kept only the in-frame ones, dropping some. Of roughly 120,000 clones listed, roughly 92% are singletons. The sample comprised CD4+ T cells sorted from blood. These receptors all stem from a human donor in good health.

The rearrangement uses TRBV5-6 and TRBJ2-7, with a tentative D call TRBD2 (6 bases). CDR3 size: 13 residues. Germline loops: CDR1 SGHDT, CDR2 YYEEEE. Trimming removed 4 bases at V and 3 bases at J, with 11 bases between. The CDR3 coding sequence is TGTGCCAGCAGCCGGGACTGGATCTACGAGCAGTACTTC. It translates to CASSRDWIYEQYF.

This clone came up a few times. The rearrangement joins TRBV10-3 to TRBJ2-1, with D maybe TRBD1 (6 bases). The ends were cut back, 0 bases at V and 11 bases at J, with 23 bases in the middle. The CDR3 has 17 residues. CDR1 and CDR2 (germline): ENHRY, SYGVKD. CDR3 DNA: TGTGCCATCAGTGAGTCGGGGGCCCTCCAAGCTGTTGTAAAGCAGTTCTTC. This sequence encodes CAISESGALQAVVKQFF.

The J gene is TRBJ2-3, the V gene TRBV5-6; D uncertain. V lost 0 bases and J lost 5, with 1 base in between. Per germline, CDR1 SGHDT and CDR2 YYEEEE. The CDR3 loop spans 11 amino acids. In nucleotides, the CDR3 is TGTGCCAGCAGCTTGGAAGATACGCAGTATTTT. Translation gives CASSLEDTQYF.

The V gene is TRBV29-1, the J gene TRBJ2-7, with D perhaps being TRBD1 or TRBD2 (6 bases each). V was pared by 1 base and J by 0 bases, with 10 bases between. From germline, CDR1 is SQVTM and CDR2 ANQGSEA. The CDR3 is made up of 14 amino acids. CDR3 sequence reads: CSVEGGGPSYEQYF. As DNA, the CDR3 is TGCAGCGTTGAAGGTGGGGGGCCCTCCTACGAGCAGTACTTC.